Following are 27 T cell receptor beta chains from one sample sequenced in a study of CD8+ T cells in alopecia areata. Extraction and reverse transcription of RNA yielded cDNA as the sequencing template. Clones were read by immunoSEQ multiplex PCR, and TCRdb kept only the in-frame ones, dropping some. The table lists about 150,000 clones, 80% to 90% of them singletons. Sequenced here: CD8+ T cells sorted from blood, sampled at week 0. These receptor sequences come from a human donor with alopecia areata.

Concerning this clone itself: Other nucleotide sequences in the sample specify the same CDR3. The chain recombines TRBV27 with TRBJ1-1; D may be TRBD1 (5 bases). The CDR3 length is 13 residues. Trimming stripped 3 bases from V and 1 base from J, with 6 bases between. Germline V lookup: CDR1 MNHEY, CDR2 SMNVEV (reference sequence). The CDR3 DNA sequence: TGTGCCAGCAGTTTCGGGGGGAACACTGAAGCTTTCTTT. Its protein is CASSFGGNTEAFF.

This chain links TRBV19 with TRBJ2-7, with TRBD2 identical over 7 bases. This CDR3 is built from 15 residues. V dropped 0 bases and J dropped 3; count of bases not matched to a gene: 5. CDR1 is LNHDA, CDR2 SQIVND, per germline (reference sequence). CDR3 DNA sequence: TGTGCCAGTAGTATAGACTCCAGGGACTACTACGAGCAGTACTTC. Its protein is CASSIDSRDYYEQYF.

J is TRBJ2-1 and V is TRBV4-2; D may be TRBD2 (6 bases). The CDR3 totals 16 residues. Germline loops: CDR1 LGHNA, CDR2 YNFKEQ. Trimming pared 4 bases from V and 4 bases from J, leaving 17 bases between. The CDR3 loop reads CASSPTESGYYNEQFF. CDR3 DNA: TGTGCCAGCAGCCCGACAGAAAGCGGGTATTACAATGAGCAGTTCTTC.

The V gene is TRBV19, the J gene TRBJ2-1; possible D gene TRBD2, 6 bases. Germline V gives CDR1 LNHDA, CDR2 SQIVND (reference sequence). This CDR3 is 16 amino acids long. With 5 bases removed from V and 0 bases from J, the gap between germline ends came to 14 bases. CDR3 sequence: CASSWGTSSSYNEQFF. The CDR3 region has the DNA TGTGCCAGTAGTTGGGGGACTTCAAGCTCCTACAATGAGCAGTTCTTC. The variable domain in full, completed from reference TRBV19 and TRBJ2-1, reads DGGITQSPKYLFRKEGQNVTLSCEQNLNHDAMYWYRQDPGQGLRLIYYSQIVNDFQKGDIAEGYSVSREKKESFPLTVTSAQKNPTAFYLCASSWGTSSSYNEQFFGPGTRLTVL.

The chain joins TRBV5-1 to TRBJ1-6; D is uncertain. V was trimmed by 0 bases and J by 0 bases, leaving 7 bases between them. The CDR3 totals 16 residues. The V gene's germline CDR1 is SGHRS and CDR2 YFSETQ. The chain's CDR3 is CASSLVGISYNSPLHF. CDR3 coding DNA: TGCGCCAGCAGCTTGGTCGGGATCTCCTATAATTCACCCCTCCACTTT.

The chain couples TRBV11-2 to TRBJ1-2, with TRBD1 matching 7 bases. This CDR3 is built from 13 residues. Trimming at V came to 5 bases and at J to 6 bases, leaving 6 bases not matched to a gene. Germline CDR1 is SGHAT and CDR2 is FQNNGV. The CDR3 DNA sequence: TGTGCCAGCAGCCTAGGGGGCGAGGATGGCTACACCTTC. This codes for CASSLGGEDGYTF.

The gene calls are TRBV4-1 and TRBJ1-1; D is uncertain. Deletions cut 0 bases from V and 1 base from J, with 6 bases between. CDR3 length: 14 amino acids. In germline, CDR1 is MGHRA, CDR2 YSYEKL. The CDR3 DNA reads TGCGCCAGCAGCCAAGATATGGGGAACACTGAAGCTTTCTTT. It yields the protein CASSQDMGNTEAFF.

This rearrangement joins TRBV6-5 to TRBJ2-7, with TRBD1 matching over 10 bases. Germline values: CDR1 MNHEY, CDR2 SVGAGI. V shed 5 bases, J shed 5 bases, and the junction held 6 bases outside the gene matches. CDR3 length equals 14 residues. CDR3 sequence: CASSQGQGFDEQYF. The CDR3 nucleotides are TGTGCCAGCAGTCAGGGACAGGGGTTCGACGAGCAGTACTTC.

In DNA, the CDR3 is TGTGCCAGCAGCCCTAGCGGGGGCAATGGCTACACCTTC. It is translated as CASSPSGGNGYTF. V is TRBV6-5 and J is TRBJ1-2; TRBD1 might be the D (6 bases). The CDR3 has 13 amino acids. Germline CDR1 and CDR2: MNHEY and SVGAGI. V was pared by 6 bases and J by 6 bases, with 14 bases between.

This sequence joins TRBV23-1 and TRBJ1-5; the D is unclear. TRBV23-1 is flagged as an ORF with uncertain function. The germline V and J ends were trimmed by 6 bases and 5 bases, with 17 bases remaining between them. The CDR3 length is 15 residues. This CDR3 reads CASRRGPIGYQPQHF. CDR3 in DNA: TGCGCCAGCAGGCGAGGACCGATTGGGTATCAGCCCCAGCATTTT.

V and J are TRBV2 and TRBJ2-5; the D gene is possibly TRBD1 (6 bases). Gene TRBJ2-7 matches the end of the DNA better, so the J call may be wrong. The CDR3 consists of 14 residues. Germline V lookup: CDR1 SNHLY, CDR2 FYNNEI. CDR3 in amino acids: CASSPPGTFYEQYF. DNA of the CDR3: TGTGCCAGCAGTCCCCCCGGGACATTCTACGAGCAGTACTTC.

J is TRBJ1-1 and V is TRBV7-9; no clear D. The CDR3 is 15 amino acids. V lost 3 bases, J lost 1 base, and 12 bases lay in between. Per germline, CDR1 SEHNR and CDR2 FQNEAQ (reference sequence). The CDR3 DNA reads TGTGCCAGCAGCTTGGTTAGGAACCAGAACACTGAAGCTTTCTTT. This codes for CASSLVRNQNTEAFF.

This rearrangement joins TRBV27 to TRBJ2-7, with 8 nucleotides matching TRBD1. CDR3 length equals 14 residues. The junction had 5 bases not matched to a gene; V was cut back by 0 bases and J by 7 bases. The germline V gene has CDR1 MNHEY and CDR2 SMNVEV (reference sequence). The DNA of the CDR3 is TGTGCCAGCAGTTTATCGGCCAGGGGGCAAGAGCAGTACTTC. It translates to CASSLSARGQEQYF.

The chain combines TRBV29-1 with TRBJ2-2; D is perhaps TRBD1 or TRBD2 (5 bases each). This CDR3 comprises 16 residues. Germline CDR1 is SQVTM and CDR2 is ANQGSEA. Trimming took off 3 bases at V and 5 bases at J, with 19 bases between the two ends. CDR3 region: CSVEGRGAEGTGELFF. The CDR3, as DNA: TGCAGCGTTGAGGGGCGCGGTGCCGAGGGGACCGGGGAGCTGTTTTTT.

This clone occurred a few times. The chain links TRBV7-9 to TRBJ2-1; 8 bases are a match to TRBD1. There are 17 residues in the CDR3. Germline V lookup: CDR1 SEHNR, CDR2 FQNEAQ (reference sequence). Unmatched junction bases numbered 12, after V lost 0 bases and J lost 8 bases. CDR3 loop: CASSLATGTGLVDEQFF. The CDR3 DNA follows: TGTGCCAGCAGCTTAGCGACCGGGACAGGACTTGTCGATGAGCAGTTCTTC.

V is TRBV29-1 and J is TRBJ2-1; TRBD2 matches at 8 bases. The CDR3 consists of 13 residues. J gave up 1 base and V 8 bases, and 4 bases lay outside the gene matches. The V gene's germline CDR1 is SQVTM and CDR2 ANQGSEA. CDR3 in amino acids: CSFGGGSYNEQFF. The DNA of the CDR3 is TGCAGCTTCGGGGGGGGGTCCTACAATGAGCAGTTCTTC.

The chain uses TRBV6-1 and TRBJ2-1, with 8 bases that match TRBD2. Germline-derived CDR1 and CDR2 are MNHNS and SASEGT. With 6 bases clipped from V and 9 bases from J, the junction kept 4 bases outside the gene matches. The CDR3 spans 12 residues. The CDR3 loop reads CASSGGGLEQFF. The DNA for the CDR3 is TGTGCCAGCAGCGGGGGGGGGCTTGAGCAGTTCTTC.

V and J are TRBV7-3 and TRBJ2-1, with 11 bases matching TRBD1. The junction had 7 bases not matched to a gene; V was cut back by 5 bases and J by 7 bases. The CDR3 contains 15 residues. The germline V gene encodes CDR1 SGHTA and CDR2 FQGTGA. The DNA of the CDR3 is TGTGCCAGCAGCCCCGGACAGGGGGCTCGGAATGAGCAGTTCTTC. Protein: CASSPGQGARNEQFF.

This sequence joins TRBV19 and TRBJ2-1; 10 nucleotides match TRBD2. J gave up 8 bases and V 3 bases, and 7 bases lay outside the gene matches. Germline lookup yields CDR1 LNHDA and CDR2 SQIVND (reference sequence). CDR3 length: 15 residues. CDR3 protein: CASSISASGRDEQFF. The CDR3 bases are TGTGCCAGTAGTATCTCGGCTAGCGGGAGAGATGAGCAGTTCTTC.

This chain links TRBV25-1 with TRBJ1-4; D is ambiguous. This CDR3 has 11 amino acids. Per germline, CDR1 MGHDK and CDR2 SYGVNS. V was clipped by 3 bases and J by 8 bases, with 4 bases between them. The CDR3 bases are TGTGCCAGCAGTGACGGGGAAAAACTGTTTTTT. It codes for CASSDGEKLFF.

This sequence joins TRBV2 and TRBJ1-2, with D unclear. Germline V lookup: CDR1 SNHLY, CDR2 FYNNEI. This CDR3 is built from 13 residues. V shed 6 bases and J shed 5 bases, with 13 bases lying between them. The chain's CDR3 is CASSPGSEYGYTF. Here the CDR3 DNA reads TGTGCCAGCAGCCCCGGTTCCGAATATGGCTACACCTTC.

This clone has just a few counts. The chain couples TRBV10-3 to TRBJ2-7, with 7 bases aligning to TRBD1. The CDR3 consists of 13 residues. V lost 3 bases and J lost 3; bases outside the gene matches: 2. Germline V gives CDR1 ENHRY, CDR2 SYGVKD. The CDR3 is CAISDSGGYEQYF. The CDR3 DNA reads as TGTGCCATCAGTGATTCAGGGGGCTACGAGCAGTACTTC.

The DNA for the CDR3 is TGTGCCAGCAGCTTAGATCATGCAGTCGAGCAGTACTTC. Residues: CASSLDHAVEQYF. V usage is TRBV11-3 and J usage is TRBJ2-7; D unclear. V shed 0 bases and J shed 6 bases, with 9 bases lying between them. The CDR3 contains 13 residues. Germline V lookup: CDR1 SGHNT, CDR2 YENEEA.

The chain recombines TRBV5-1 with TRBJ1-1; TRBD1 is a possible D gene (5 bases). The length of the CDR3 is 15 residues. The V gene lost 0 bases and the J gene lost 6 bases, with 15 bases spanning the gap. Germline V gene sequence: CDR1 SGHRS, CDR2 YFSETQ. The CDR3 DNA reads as TGCGCCAGCAGCTTGGGCGGGCAGGGTGTCGCTGAAGCTTTCTTT. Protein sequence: CASSLGGQGVAEAFF.

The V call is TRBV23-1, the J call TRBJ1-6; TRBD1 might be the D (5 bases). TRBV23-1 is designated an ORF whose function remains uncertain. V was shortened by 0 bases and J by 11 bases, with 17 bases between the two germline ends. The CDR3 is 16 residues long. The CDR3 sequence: CASSQSTRQLRTPLHF. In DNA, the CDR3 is TGCGCCAGCAGTCAATCCACGCGACAGCTCCGGACACCCCTCCACTTT.

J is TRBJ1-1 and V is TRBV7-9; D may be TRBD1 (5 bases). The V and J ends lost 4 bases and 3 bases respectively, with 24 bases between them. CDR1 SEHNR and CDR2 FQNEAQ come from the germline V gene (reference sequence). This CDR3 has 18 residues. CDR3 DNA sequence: TGTGCCAGCAGCTCTAGAAGATCCAGGGATTTGGGCGACACTGAAGCTTTCTTT. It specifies CASSSRRSRDLGDTEAFF.

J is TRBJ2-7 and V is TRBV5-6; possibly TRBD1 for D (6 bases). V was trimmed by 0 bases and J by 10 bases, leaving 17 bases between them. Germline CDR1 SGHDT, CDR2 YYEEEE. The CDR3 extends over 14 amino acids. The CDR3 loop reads CASSLAYSPGHQYF. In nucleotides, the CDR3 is TGTGCCAGCAGCTTGGCCTACTCCCCGGGACATCAGTACTTC.